This is a list of T cell receptor beta chains from one sample in a study of vaccination and CD4 T cells after COVID-19. TCRdb analysed the PCR reads with MiXCR anew, one entry per CDR3 protein. The sample consists of 12,000 or so distinct CDR3 sequences, roughly 51% of them appearing once. Their antigens remain unidentified. The sample taken for sequencing was CD4+ T cells from blood, cultured in vitro. Source of these receptors: a human donor who had recovered from COVID-19. The CDR3 runs from the conserved cysteine through the conserved F or W. The order of the fields is D gene, J gene, clone size, V gene, CDR3 protein, CDR3 DNA. A D gene is named only where the DNA matches it firmly. The size field is filled for only some rows; it gives once, few, many or a size class.

d_gene: NA; j_gene: TRBJ2-7; abundance: once; v_gene: TRBV20-1; CDR3aa: CSARDPRVSYEQYF; CDR3nt: TGCAGTGCTAGAGACCCCAGGGTTTCCTACGAGCAGTACTTC
d_gene: NA; j_gene: TRBJ2-5; abundance: NA; v_gene: TRBV2; CDR3aa: CASSSIETQYF; CDR3nt: TGTGCCAGCAGTTCTATCGAGACCCAGTACTTC
d_gene: NA; j_gene: TRBJ1-1; abundance: once; v_gene: TRBV20-1; CDR3aa: CSVAQGDTEAFF; CDR3nt: TGCAGCGTCGCACAGGGAGACACTGAAGCTTTCTTT
d_gene: NA; j_gene: TRBJ1-2; abundance: few; v_gene: TRBV30; CDR3aa: CAWSTGTGRLF; CDR3nt: TGTGCCTGGAGTACGGGAACTGGGCGTCTCTTC
d_gene: NA; j_gene: TRBJ2-1; abundance: few; v_gene: TRBV6-2/TRBV6-3; CDR3aa: CAIAQTAHEQFF; CDR3nt: TGTGCCATCGCCCAGACTGCCCATGAGCAGTTCTTC
d_gene: NA; j_gene: TRBJ2-7; abundance: NA; v_gene: TRBV6-2/TRBV6-3; CDR3aa: CASSSGWADVFYEQYF; CDR3nt: TGTGCCAGCAGTTCTGGGTGGGCGGACGTCTTCTACGAGCAGTACTTC
d_gene: TRBD1; j_gene: TRBJ2-7; abundance: NA; v_gene: TRBV4-1; CDR3aa: CASSQTGTGGKEQYF; CDR3nt: TGCGCCAGCAGCCAAACCGGGACAGGGGGGAAAGAGCAGTACTTC
d_gene: NA; j_gene: TRBJ1-1; abundance: NA; v_gene: TRBV19; CDR3aa: CASSIGRDPTEAFF; CDR3nt: TGTGCCAGTAGTATAGGACGGGACCCCACTGAAGCTTTCTTT
d_gene: TRBD1; j_gene: TRBJ1-2; abundance: NA; v_gene: TRBV5-5; CDR3aa: CASSWGGTVNLLNYGYTF; CDR3nt: TGTGCCAGCAGCTGGGGGGGGACAGTCAATCTTCTTAACTATGGCTACACCTTC
d_gene: TRBD2; j_gene: TRBJ2-5; abundance: few; v_gene: TRBV20-1; CDR3aa: CSAGLAGGVSQETQYF; CDR3nt: TGCAGTGCTGGACTAGCGGGGGGGGTATCCCAAGAGACCCAGTACTTC
d_gene: TRBD1; j_gene: TRBJ1-2; abundance: few; v_gene: TRBV24-1; CDR3aa: CATSDTTGNYGYTF; CDR3nt: TGTGCCACCAGTGATACGACAGGGAACTATGGCTACACCTTC
d_gene: TRBD2; j_gene: TRBJ2-7; abundance: few; v_gene: TRBV20-1; CDR3aa: CSATSGGSTYEQYF; CDR3nt: TGCAGTGCTACTAGCGGGGGGTCTACCTACGAGCAGTACTTC
d_gene: NA; j_gene: TRBJ1-2; abundance: NA; v_gene: TRBV6-2/TRBV6-3; CDR3aa: CASSGPLGGYTF; CDR3nt: TGTGCCAGCAGCGGACCCTTGGGTGGCTACACCTTC
d_gene: NA; j_gene: TRBJ1-2; abundance: NA; v_gene: TRBV28; CDR3aa: CASSLKGGYGYTF; CDR3nt: TGTGCCAGCAGTTTAAAGGGGGGTTATGGCTACACCTTC
d_gene: NA; j_gene: TRBJ2-5; abundance: NA; v_gene: TRBV7-9; CDR3aa: CASSPGGAGGTQYF; CDR3nt: TGTGCCAGCAGCCCAGGGGGGGCTGGGGGGACCCAGTACTTC
d_gene: TRBD1; j_gene: TRBJ2-3; abundance: NA; v_gene: TRBV10-1; CDR3aa: CASSGRQGGADTQYF; CDR3nt: TGCGCCAGCAGCGGAAGACAGGGTGGCGCAGATACGCAGTATTTT
d_gene: TRBD1; j_gene: TRBJ1-2; abundance: NA; v_gene: TRBV5-1; CDR3aa: CASSLDDRGHGYTF; CDR3nt: TGCGCCAGCAGTCTTGACGACAGGGGACATGGCTACACCTTC
d_gene: NA; j_gene: TRBJ1-1; abundance: NA; v_gene: TRBV19; CDR3aa: CAITTASRNEAFF; CDR3nt: TGTGCCATCACAACAGCGTCTCGAAATGAAGCTTTCTTT
d_gene: TRBD1; j_gene: TRBJ2-3; abundance: NA; v_gene: TRBV6-1; CDR3aa: CASSIGQGSADTQYF; CDR3nt: TGTGCCAGCAGTATCGGACAGGGCAGCGCAGATACGCAGTATTTT
d_gene: TRBD1; j_gene: TRBJ1-2; abundance: few; v_gene: TRBV11-2; CDR3aa: CASSTDRDIGYTF; CDR3nt: TGTGCCAGCAGCACCGACAGGGATATCGGCTACACCTTC
d_gene: TRBD2; j_gene: TRBJ2-1; abundance: NA; v_gene: TRBV6-1; CDR3aa: CATGGLPIFSYNEQFF; CDR3nt: TGTGCCACCGGGGGACTACCTATTTTCTCCTACAATGAGCAGTTCTTC